These 21 T cell receptor beta chains came from one sample sequenced in a study of cytomegalovirus exposure and HLA in healthy donors. Both 60 Vbeta primers and 13 Jbeta primers went into the PCR. This table comes from immunoSEQ multiplex PCR, and its TCRdb copy is limited to in-frame clones, with some not included. The profile shows some 110,000 clones, around 77% of them singletons. Material for sequencing was PBMCs. Every receptor here comes from a middle-aged woman in good health and CMV-seropositive.

This chain joins TRBV19 and TRBJ2-2, with 7 bases identical to TRBD1. V dropped 3 bases and J dropped 3; count of bases not matched to a gene: 4. The V gene's germline CDR1 is LNHDA and CDR2 SQIVND (reference sequence). The CDR3 runs 15 residues. The DNA of the CDR3 is TGTGCCAGTAGTATGTGGCAGGGGGACACCGGGGAGCTGTTTTTT. Protein: CASSMWQGDTGELFF.

The chain uses TRBV2 and TRBJ2-3; TRBD1 aligns across 9 bases. The CDR3 is made up of 17 amino acids. Trimming removed 4 bases from V and 3 bases from J; junction bases left unmatched: 11. Germline CDR1 SNHLY, CDR2 FYNNEI. As DNA, the CDR3 is TGTGCCAGCAGTGGGGGACAGGGCCCTAAGGGGACAGATACGCAGTATTTT. Amino acids: CASSGGQGPKGTDTQYF.

This clone was counted between two and nine times. The V and J genes are TRBV15 and TRBJ1-1, with 9 bases fitting TRBD1. V shed 1 base, J shed 2 bases, and the junction held 2 bases outside the gene matches. The CDR3 extends over 15 amino acids. Germline V gene data show CDR1 as LNHNV and CDR2 as YYDKDF (reference sequence). CDR3: CATSRGGQGNTEAFF. The CDR3 DNA sequence: TGTGCCACCAGCAGAGGGGGACAGGGTAACACTGAAGCTTTCTTT.

This clone was observed a few times. The chain joins TRBV5-6 to TRBJ2-3; D gene unclear. The CDR3 is 14 residues long. V lost 4 bases, J lost 0 bases, and 9 bases lay in between. Germline CDR1 SGHDT, CDR2 YYEEEE. The CDR3 is CASSLLSSTDTQYF. DNA for the CDR3: TGTGCCAGCAGCCTCCTTTCTAGCACAGATACGCAGTATTTT. The full variable domain, rest sourced from reference TRBV5-6 and TRBJ2-3, is DAGVTQSPTHLIKTRGQQVTLRCSPKSGHDTVSWYQQALGQGPQFIFQYYEEEERQRGNFPDRFSGHQFPNYSSELNVNALLLGDSALYLCASSLLSSTDTQYFGPGTRLTVL.

CDR3 residues: CASKVGPTDTQYF. Written as DNA, the CDR3 is TGTGCCAGCAAGGTGGGCCCCACAGATACGCAGTATTTT. The chain uses TRBV2 and TRBJ2-3; no definite D call. CDR1 is SNHLY, CDR2 FYNNEI, per germline. The CDR3 totals 13 residues. Trimming left V 7 bases short and J 2 bases short, with 10 bases between.

V gene TRBV4-2 combines with J gene TRBJ1-3; D perhaps matches TRBD1 (5 bases). Trimming pared 1 base from V and 0 bases from J, leaving 7 bases between. The CDR3 has 15 residues. Germline V lookup: CDR1 LGHNA, CDR2 YNFKEQ. The CDR3 loop reads CASSQGGGSGNTIYF. CDR3 coding DNA: TGTGCCAGCAGCCAAGGCGGGGGCTCTGGAAACACCATATATTTT.

The J gene is TRBJ2-7, the V gene TRBV9, with 10 bases that match TRBD1. The germline V gene encodes CDR1 SGDLS and CDR2 YYNGEE. J lost 5 bases, V lost 3 bases, and 8 bases had no gene match. There are 15 residues in the CDR3. The CDR3 bases are TGTGCCAGCAGCGACGGGGACAGGGGAGTTGACGAGCAGTACTTC. Translated, it gives CASSDGDRGVDEQYF.

The V call is TRBV14, the J call TRBJ2-7; perhaps TRBD2 as D (6 bases). Deletions cut 1 base from V and 5 bases from J, with 9 bases between. Germline-derived CDR1 and CDR2 are SGHDN and FVKESK. The CDR3 contains 13 residues. The CDR3 sequence: CASSQVRGHEQYF. The CDR3 DNA sequence: TGTGCCAGCAGCCAAGTGCGGGGACACGAGCAGTACTTC. The full variable domain, with the rest looked up from reference TRBV14 and TRBJ2-7, is EAGVTQFPSHSVIEKGQTVTLRCDPISGHDNLYWYRRVMGKEIKFLLHFVKESKQDESGMPNNRFLAERTGGTYSTLKVQPAELEDSGVYFCASSQVRGHEQYFGPGTRLTVT.

The chain links TRBV7-8 to TRBJ2-7; TRBD2 matches 8 bases. V lost 8 bases, J lost 5 bases, and 17 bases stayed unmatched. CDR3 length: 16 residues. The V gene's germline CDR1 is SGHVS and CDR2 FQNEAQ. CDR3 in amino acids: CASANRVSSGRHEQYF. In nucleotides, the CDR3 is TGTGCCAGCGCGAACAGGGTCTCGAGCGGGAGACACGAGCAGTACTTC.

This clone appeared once. The rearrangement uses TRBV10-2 and TRBJ2-3, with TRBD1 matching 8 bases. CDR1 and CDR2 from the germline V gene are WSHSY and SAAADI. The junction had 10 bases not matched to a gene; V was cut back by 8 bases and J by 0 bases. The CDR3 totals 16 residues. CDR3 sequence reads: CASAPGQGGSTDTQYF. CDR3 sequence (DNA): TGCGCCAGCGCCCCAGGACAGGGTGGTAGCACAGATACGCAGTATTTT.

The rearrangement links TRBV6-6 to TRBJ2-3; 11 nucleotides agree with TRBD1. This CDR3 contains 15 residues. Per germline, CDR1 MNHNY and CDR2 SVGAGI (reference sequence). J was trimmed by 3 bases and V by 2 bases; bases with no gene match: 1. CDR3 amino acids: CASSYGTGGTDTQYF. CDR3 nucleotides: TGTGCCAGCAGTTACGGGACAGGGGGGACAGATACGCAGTATTTT.

This clone occurred a few times. The chain combines TRBV10-3 with TRBJ2-3, with 8 bases that match TRBD1. Germline lookup yields CDR1 ENHRY and CDR2 SYGVKD. The V segment lost 2 bases and the J segment 3 bases; nucleotides outside the gene matches: 7. This CDR3 has 16 residues. Written as DNA, the CDR3 is TGTGCCATCAGTGAGCCCGGACAGGGTTTGACAGATACGCAGTATTTT. Amino acids: CAISEPGQGLTDTQYF.

The J gene is TRBJ2-3, the V gene TRBV12-2; no DNA check was done on the table's D call, TRBD2. TRBV12-2 is a documented pseudogene. CDR3 length: 18 amino acids. CDR3 DNA sequence: TGTGCAAGTCGCTTGCGCTTCGGACTAGCGGCAAGCACAGATACGCAGTATTTT. Its translation: CASRLRFGLAASTDTQYF.

The CDR3 DNA reads TGTGCCAGCAGCGCGAAGACAGGGGGAGGGCGGCCCCAGCATTTT. It is translated as CASSAKTGGGRPQHF. The V gene is TRBV11-2, the J gene TRBJ1-5; 9 nucleotides match TRBD1. The V gene's germline CDR1 is SGHAT and CDR2 FQNNGV. The CDR3 has 15 residues. V lost 5 bases, J lost 9 bases, and 11 bases stayed unmatched.

The sample holds a few counts of this clone. The chain uses TRBV4-1 and TRBJ1-1, with unresolved D. V was clipped by 0 bases and J by 0 bases, with 11 bases between them. Germline V gives CDR1 MGHRA, CDR2 YSYEKL. The length of the CDR3 is 16 residues. The CDR3 DNA reads as TGCGCCAGCAGCCAAGAGGTAGAGCTAATGAACACTGAAGCTTTCTTT. It encodes CASSQEVELMNTEAFF.

The J gene is TRBJ1-1, the V gene TRBV28; D remains unclear. This CDR3 region has 14 residues. Germline V gene lookup returns CDR1 MDHEN and CDR2 SYDVKM. V lost 3 bases and J lost 5, with 13 bases in between. The DNA for the CDR3 is TGTGCCAGCAGTTTTAATAGGAGGCGAACTGAAGCTTTCTTT. Its protein product is CASSFNRRRTEAFF.

For the CDR3, the DNA is TGTGCCAGCAGCTACGGGGGGGCCGCAACCCTCAGCGAGCAGTACTTC. Translation gives CASSYGGAATLSEQYF. The chain links TRBV7-8 to TRBJ2-5; 8 bases are shared with TRBD2. The DNA end is more similar to TRBJ2-7, so the J call may be wrong. In germline, CDR1 is SGHVS, CDR2 FQNEAQ. The CDR3 is 16 amino acids.

This sequence joins TRBV5-4 and TRBJ2-6; unclear D gene. Germline-derived CDR1 and CDR2 are SGHNT and YYREEE (reference sequence). CDR3 length: 15 amino acids. V was pared by 4 bases and J by 4 bases, with 12 bases between. CDR3 amino acids: CASSPSRVGANVLTF. The CDR3 coding sequence is TGTGCCAGCAGCCCCTCGAGAGTCGGGGCCAACGTCCTGACTTTC.

The chain joins TRBV19 to TRBJ1-1; 7 bases map to TRBD1. V was clipped by 7 bases and J by 1 base; unmatched bases: 9. Looked up from germline, CDR1 is LNHDA and CDR2 is SQIVND (reference sequence). The CDR3 runs 15 residues. Here the CDR3 DNA reads TGTGCCAGTATCGAAGGGAGGACAGGGAACACTGAAGCTTTCTTT. This gives the protein CASIEGRTGNTEAFF.

The rearrangement uses TRBV19 and TRBJ1-1, with no clear D. The germline V gene encodes CDR1 LNHDA and CDR2 SQIVND (reference sequence). V dropped 1 base and J dropped 5 bases, with 17 bases sitting between them. This CDR3 comprises 16 residues. CDR3 sequence: CASSIGRTRAGTEAFF. CDR3 DNA: TGTGCCAGTAGTATAGGGCGAACTAGGGCGGGTACTGAAGCTTTCTTT. Looking up the rest from reference TRBV19 and TRBJ1-1 gives the full variable domain: DGGITQSPKYLFRKEGQNVTLSCEQNLNHDAMYWYRQDPGQGLRLIYYSQIVNDFQKGDIAEGYSVSREKKESFPLTVTSAQKNPTAFYLCASSIGRTRAGTEAFFGQGTRLTVV.

V is TRBV20-1 and J is TRBJ2-5, with 8 bases identical to TRBD2. The CDR3 sequence is 11 residues long. Germline V gene sequence: CDR1 DFQATT, CDR2 SNEGSKA (reference sequence). The V gene end was trimmed by 7 bases and the J gene end by 7 bases; junction bases not matched to a gene: 5. The CDR3 region has the DNA TGCAGTGTATCCAGCGGGGGGACCCAGTACTTC. This encodes CSVSSGGTQYF.